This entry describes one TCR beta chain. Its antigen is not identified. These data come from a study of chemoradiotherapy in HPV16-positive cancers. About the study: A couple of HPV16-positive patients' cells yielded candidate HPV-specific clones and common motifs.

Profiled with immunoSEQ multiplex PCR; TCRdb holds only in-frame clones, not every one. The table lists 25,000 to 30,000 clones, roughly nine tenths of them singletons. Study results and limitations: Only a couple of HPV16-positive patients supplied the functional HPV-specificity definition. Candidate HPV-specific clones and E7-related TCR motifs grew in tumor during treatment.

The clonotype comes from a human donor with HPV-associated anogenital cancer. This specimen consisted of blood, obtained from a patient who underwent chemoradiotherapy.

CDR3 nucleotides: TGTGCCAGCAGCTCGAGGGGTACGCAGTATTTT. This sequence encodes CASSSRGTQYF. The chain combines TRBV7-9 with TRBJ2-3; tentatively, D is TRBD1 or TRBD2 (5 bases each). Per germline, CDR1 SEHNR and CDR2 FQNEAQ (reference sequence). V lost 4 bases, J lost 8 bases, and 7 bases lay in between. This CDR3 comprises 11 residues.